A selection of T cell receptor beta chains follows, all from one sample in a study of early T cells in non-severe SARS-CoV-2 infection. A single record per CDR3 protein comes from TCRdb applying MiXCR to the 5' RACE reads. The data contain 70,000 or so distinct CDR3 sequences, under 15% of them seen just once; the ten biggest clones take up roughly 1.3%. The sequencing sample was made of whole blood. These receptors all come from an adult who was a healthcare worker with PCR-confirmed SARS-CoV-2 infection or an uninfected control (not recorded which). The CDR3 runs from the conserved cysteine through the conserved F or W. D genes are given only for firm matches. The size of a clone is reported for some rows only, either as once, few or many, or as a class for expanded clones.

TGCAGTGCTAGAGATGGGGCCGGCGTCTACAATGAGCAGTTCTTC	CSARDGAGVYNEQFF	many	TRBV20-1	.	TRBJ2-1
TGTGCCAGCAGTTCCAACGCGGGGAAGGGAGGCTACACCTTC	CASSSNAGKGGYTF	many	TRBV27	.	TRBJ1-2
TGTGCCAGCAGTTTATTGGCAGGCGGAATGCCCCAGCATTTT	CASSLLAGGMPQHF	many	TRBV27	.	TRBJ1-5
TGTGCCAGCAGTTTTCGACAGGGTCCGCGCAATCAGCCCCAGCATTTT	CASSFRQGPRNQPQHF	.	TRBV27	TRBD1	TRBJ1-5
TGTGCCAGCAGTTTAAGGACAGCGAACACCGGGGAGCTGTTTTTT	CASSLRTANTGELFF	many	TRBV27	.	TRBJ2-2
TGTGCCAGCAGCCCAGGGGCAGGGGCGGGCTCACCCCTCCACTTT	CASSPGAGAGSPLHF	few	TRBV7-9	.	TRBJ1-6
TGTGCCAGCAGACGACTAGCCAGCGTTAGCACAGATACGCAGTATTTT	CASRRLASVSTDTQYF	many	TRBV6-5	TRBD2	TRBJ2-3
TGCGCCAGCAGCCAAGCAGCACAGGGACAGGATGATAATTCACCCCTCCACTTT	CASSQAAQGQDDNSPLHF	many	TRBV4-3	TRBD1	TRBJ1-6
TGTGCCAGCAGTGCGTCTAGCGGGAGGGCCCTCAGCTCCTACAATGAGCAGTTCTTC	CASSASSGRALSSYNEQFF	many	TRBV27	TRBD2	TRBJ2-1
TGTGCCAGCAGTTTAACTAGCGGCCACATGGATACGCAGTATTTT	CASSLTSGHMDTQYF	many	TRBV28	TRBD2	TRBJ2-3
TGTGCCAGCACCGCTAGATTAGGGGGCTGGGGTGAAAAACTGTTTTTT	CASTARLGGWGEKLFF	few	TRBV6-5	TRBD1	TRBJ1-4
TGCAGCATCGGACCTAGGGAGACCCAGTACTTC	CSIGPRETQYF	many	TRBV29-1	.	TRBJ2-5